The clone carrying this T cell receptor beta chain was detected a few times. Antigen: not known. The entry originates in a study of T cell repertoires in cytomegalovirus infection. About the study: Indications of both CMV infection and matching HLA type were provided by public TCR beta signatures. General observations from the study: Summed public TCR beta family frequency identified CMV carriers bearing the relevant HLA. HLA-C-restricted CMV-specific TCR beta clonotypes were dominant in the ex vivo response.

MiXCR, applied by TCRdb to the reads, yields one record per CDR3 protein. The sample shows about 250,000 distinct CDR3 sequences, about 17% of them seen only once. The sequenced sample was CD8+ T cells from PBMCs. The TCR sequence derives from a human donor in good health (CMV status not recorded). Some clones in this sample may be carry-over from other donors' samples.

CDR3 in DNA: TGTGCCAGCAGAGAATCACTCGCGACTAGCGATGAAGATACGCAGTATTTT. This codes for CASRESLATSDEDTQYF. V usage is TRBV2 and J usage is TRBJ2-3; 8 bases are a match to TRBD2. Per the germline V gene, CDR1 is SNHLY and CDR2 is FYNNEI. This CDR3 has 17 amino acids. V shed 6 bases, J shed 5 bases, and the junction held 16 bases outside the gene matches.